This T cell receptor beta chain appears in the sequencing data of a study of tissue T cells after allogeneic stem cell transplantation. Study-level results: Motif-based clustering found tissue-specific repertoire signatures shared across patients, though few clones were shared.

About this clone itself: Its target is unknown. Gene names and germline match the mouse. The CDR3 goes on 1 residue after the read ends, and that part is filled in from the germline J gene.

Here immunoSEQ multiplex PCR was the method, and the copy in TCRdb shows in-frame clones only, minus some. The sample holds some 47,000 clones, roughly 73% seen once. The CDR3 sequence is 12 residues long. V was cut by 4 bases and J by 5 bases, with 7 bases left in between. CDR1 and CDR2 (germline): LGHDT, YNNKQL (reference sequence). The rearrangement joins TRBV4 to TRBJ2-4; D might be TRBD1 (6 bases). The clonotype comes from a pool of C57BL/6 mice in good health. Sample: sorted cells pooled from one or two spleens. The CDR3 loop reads CASSFRGNTLYF. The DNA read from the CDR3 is TGTGCCAGCAGCTTCAGGGGAAACACCTTGTAC. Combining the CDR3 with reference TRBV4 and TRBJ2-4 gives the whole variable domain ETAVFQTPNYHVTQVGNEVSFNCKQTLGHDTMYWYKQDSKKLLKIMFSYNNKQLIVNETVPRRFSPQSSDKAHLNLRIKSVEPEDSAVYLCASSFRGNTLYFGAGTRLSVL.